Below, 23 T cell receptor beta chains from the same sample are listed, as sequenced in a study of Ad26.COV2.S vaccination and SARS-CoV-2 variants. Sequencing used immunoSEQ multiplex PCR; TCRdb keeps in-frame clones, though not all of them. The table shows 350,000 to 450,000 clones, with around 86% occurring only once. Treatment specified: 15 to 20 received Ad26.COV2.S at low or high dose, single or two shots; several received placebo; per-sample allocation not given. Sampling was performed 63 days after the first vaccine or placebo injection. The specimen was peripheral blood, collected in a trial of Ad26.COV2.S vaccine versus placebo. These receptors were taken from a person between 18 and 65 years old who received the Ad26.COV2.S COVID-19 vaccine or a placebo.

The chain combines TRBV14 with TRBJ1-1; 10 bases agree with TRBD1. Germline lookup yields CDR1 SGHDN and CDR2 FVKESK. This CDR3 has 15 residues. V lost 5 bases to trimming and J lost 3 bases; unmatched junction nucleotides: 6. The CDR3 loop reads CASSFRTGGYTEAFF. CDR3 sequence (DNA): TGTGCCAGCAGCTTCCGGACAGGGGGATACACTGAAGCTTTCTTT.

This chain links TRBV7-9 with TRBJ2-2, with TRBD1 matching 7 bases. This CDR3 spans 15 amino acids. Germline trimming cut 5 bases from V and 0 bases from J; bases unmatched to any gene: 3. Germline CDR1 is SEHNR and CDR2 is FQNEAQ (reference sequence). The CDR3 is CASSDRVANTGELFF. CDR3 in DNA: TGTGCCAGCAGCGACAGGGTCGCGAACACCGGGGAGCTGTTTTTT.

This clone occurred once. V is TRBV6-5 and J is TRBJ1-2, with 8 positions matching TRBD1. The CDR3 consists of 13 residues. CDR1 is MNHEY and CDR2 is SVGAGI in the germline V gene. Unmatched junction bases numbered 4, after V lost 5 bases and J lost 5 bases. The chain's CDR3 is CASSTGGVYGYTF. The CDR3 bases are TGTGCCAGCAGTACAGGGGGTGTTTATGGCTACACCTTC.

The chain has TRBV6-5 and TRBJ2-4; D gene unclear. V lost 8 bases, J lost 0 bases, and 5 bases lay in between. CDR1 is MNHEY, CDR2 SVGAGI, per germline. There are 12 residues in the CDR3. The CDR3 here is CASGLAKNIQYF. The CDR3 DNA follows: TGTGCCAGCGGGCTAGCCAAAAACATTCAGTACTTC.

This rearrangement joins TRBV19 to TRBJ1-1, with 8 nucleotides matching TRBD1. This CDR3 region has 14 residues. From germline, CDR1 is LNHDA and CDR2 SQIVND (reference sequence). The trim removed 6 bases at V and 4 bases at J, leaving 7 bases unmatched. The CDR3 region has the DNA TGTGCCAGTAGGCAGGGGGCCACGGGCACTGAAGCTTTCTTT. It encodes CASRQGATGTEAFF.

V and J are TRBV27 and TRBJ2-1, with TRBD2 matching over 7 bases. CDR3 length: 16 amino acids. V was clipped by 6 bases and J by 2 bases; unmatched bases: 10. The germline V gene encodes CDR1 MNHEY and CDR2 SMNVEV (reference sequence). As DNA, the CDR3 is TGTGCCAGCAGCCCCAGTGCTAGCGGCCCCTACAATGAGCAGTTCTTC. As protein: CASSPSASGPYNEQFF.

The chain joins TRBV5-1 to TRBJ2-5, with D unclear. Looked up from germline, CDR1 is SGHRS and CDR2 is YFSETQ. CDR3 length: 14 residues. Deletions cut 0 bases from V and 1 base from J, with 7 bases between. The CDR3 DNA follows: TGCGCCAGCAGCTTGGGGGCTAGCCAAGAGACCCAGTACTTC. This sequence encodes CASSLGASQETQYF.

This clone was recorded once. The chain links TRBV5-1 to TRBJ2-1; TRBD1 matches 7 bases. The CDR3 runs to 11 residues. The V gene's germline CDR1 is SGHRS and CDR2 YFSETQ. V lost 9 bases and J lost 14; bases outside the gene matches: 11. CDR3 in amino acids: CANTIGTEKFF. DNA for the CDR3: TGCGCCAACACAATCGGGACAGAGAAGTTCTTC. Variable domain in full (rest from reference TRBV5-1 and TRBJ2-1): KAGVTQTPRYLIKTRGQQVTLSCSPISGHRSVSWYQQTPGQGLQFLFEYFSETQRNKGNFPGRFSGRQFSNSRSEMNVSTLELGDSALYLCANTIGTEKFFGPGTRLTVL.

The chain couples TRBV7-3 to TRBJ1-6; 9 nucleotides line up with TRBD1. The CDR3 is made up of 14 amino acids. V trimming: 6 bases; J trimming: 6 bases; junction bases outside the gene matches: 3. Germline CDR1 SGHTA, CDR2 FQGTGA. The CDR3 region is CASRQGASNSPLHF. The CDR3 DNA is TGTGCCAGCAGACAGGGGGCAAGTAATTCACCCCTCCACTTT.

V and J are TRBV7-2 and TRBJ2-1, with 7 bases that match TRBD2. With 8 bases clipped from V and 1 base from J, the junction kept 8 bases outside the gene matches. Germline CDR1 and CDR2: SGHTA and FQGNSA. The CDR3 spans 15 residues. CDR3 sequence: CASVAGVTSYNEQFF. The CDR3 DNA follows: TGTGCCAGCGTGGCGGGGGTCACATCCTACAATGAGCAGTTCTTC.

This clone was counted between two and nine times. This rearrangement joins TRBV9 to TRBJ1-1; D not resolved. The V gene lost 0 bases and the J gene lost 2 bases, with 11 bases spanning the gap. The CDR3 totals 15 residues. CDR1 and CDR2 from the germline V gene are SGDLS and YYNGEE. CDR3 residues: CASSVDGRTNTEAFF. The CDR3 coding sequence is TGTGCCAGCAGCGTAGATGGCAGAACTAACACTGAAGCTTTCTTT.

The J gene is TRBJ1-4, the V gene TRBV11-2; a weak D match, TRBD1 (5 bases). Germline lookup yields CDR1 SGHAT and CDR2 FQNNGV. The CDR3 spans 15 residues. Trimming removed 0 bases from V and 8 bases from J, with 13 bases in between. This CDR3 is CASSLDRGRQEKLFF. CDR3 sequence (DNA): TGTGCCAGCAGCTTAGATAGGGGCCGACAGGAAAAACTGTTTTTT.

The chain combines TRBV7-2 with TRBJ2-2; possible D gene TRBD1, 6 bases. The CDR3 is 14 residues long. V lost 1 base, J lost 8 bases, and 11 bases lay in between. The germline gives CDR1 SGHTA, CDR2 FQGNSA. This CDR3 reads CASSLEGTLGELFF. In DNA, the CDR3 is TGTGCCAGCAGCTTAGAGGGGACACTGGGGGAGCTGTTTTTT. Filled out from reference TRBV7-2 and TRBJ2-2, the complete variable domain reads GAGVSQSPSNKVTEKGKDVELRCDPISGHTALYWYRQSLGQGLEFLIYFQGNSAPDKSGLPSDRFSAERTGGSVSTLTIQRTQQEDSAVYLCASSLEGTLGELFFGEGSRLTVL.

V is TRBV7-2 and J is TRBJ2-1; D is uncertain. Trimming stripped 5 bases from V and 10 bases from J, with 15 bases between. CDR1 SGHTA and CDR2 FQGNSA come from the germline V gene. The CDR3 is made up of 13 amino acids. The CDR3 sequence: CASSLSSGVEQFF. DNA for the CDR3: TGTGCCAGCAGCCTCTCTAGTGGCGTCGAGCAGTTCTTC. Full variable domain (missing parts from reference TRBV7-2 and TRBJ2-1): GAGVSQSPSNKVTEKGKDVELRCDPISGHTALYWYRQSLGQGLEFLIYFQGNSAPDKSGLPSDRFSAERTGGSVSTLTIQRTQQEDSAVYLCASSLSSGVEQFFGPGTRLTVL.

The V call is TRBV20-1, the J call TRBJ2-7; no clear D. Trimming cost V 6 bases and J 0 bases, with 12 bases left between them. The CDR3 is made up of 13 amino acids. Germline loops: CDR1 DFQATT, CDR2 SNEGSKA (reference sequence). Here the CDR3 DNA reads TGCAGTGCGAGTACTTACACCTCCTACGAGCAGTACTTC. It yields the protein CSASTYTSYEQYF.

This chain connects TRBV5-5 to TRBJ2-7; D unresolved. V lost 0 bases and J lost 5, with 12 bases in between. Per the germline V gene, CDR1 is SGHKS and CDR2 is YYEKEE (reference sequence). The CDR3 is 14 amino acids. CDR3 amino acids: CASSLARYPHEQYF. The CDR3 DNA reads as TGTGCCAGCAGCTTGGCCAGATATCCGCACGAGCAGTACTTC.

V and J are TRBV6-2 or TRBV6-3 and TRBJ2-3; tentative D call: TRBD2 (5 bases). CDR3 length: 13 amino acids. The germline V gene has CDR1 MNHEY and CDR2 SVGEGT. Trimming removed 0 bases at V and 8 bases at J, with 9 bases between. The CDR3 region is CASSYSTGGTQYF. The CDR3 bases are TGTGCCAGCAGTTACTCGACCGGAGGTACGCAGTATTTT.

The chain joins TRBV13 to TRBJ2-7; 9 bases map to TRBD1. The germline V gene has CDR1 PRHDT and CDR2 FYEKMQ (reference sequence). Trimming took 7 bases from V and 6 from J; bases not matched to a gene: 4. The CDR3 is made up of 12 amino acids. The CDR3 DNA reads TGTGCCAGCACCGCGACAGGGGGCGAGCAGTACTTC. Translation gives CASTATGGEQYF.

This clone was found once. The chain links TRBV18 to TRBJ1-6; TRBD1 might be the D (5 bases). This CDR3 is 15 amino acids long. Trimming pared 2 bases from V and 4 bases from J, leaving 9 bases between. Germline CDR1 KGHSH, CDR2 LQKENI. CDR3 bases: TGTGCCAGCTCACCATCGAGGGGTTATAATTCACCCCTCCACTTT. This codes for CASSPSRGYNSPLHF. The full variable domain, its missing parts supplied by reference TRBV18 and TRBJ1-6, is NAGVMQNPRHLVRRRGQEARLRCSPMKGHSHVYWYRQLPEEGLKFMVYLQKENIIDESGMPKERFSAEFPKEGPSILRIQQVVRGDSAAYFCASSPSRGYNSPLHFGNGTRLTVT.

This clone was seen once. The V gene is TRBV5-1, the J gene TRBJ1-2, with a weak D call TRBD1 (6 bases). The V end lost 3 bases, the J end lost 8 bases, and 17 bases lay between the germline ends. Germline CDR1 and CDR2: SGHRS and YFSETQ. This CDR3 is built from 14 residues. This CDR3 reads CASSWDRGLGGYTF. As DNA, the CDR3 is TGCGCCAGCAGCTGGGACCGGGGGCTAGGAGGCTACACCTTC.

The chain uses TRBV25-1 and TRBJ1-2, with a possible D match to TRBD1 (5 bases). Germline V CDR1 and CDR2: MGHDK, SYGVNS. V shed 6 bases and J shed 7 bases, with 12 bases lying between them. The CDR3 consists of 12 residues. In DNA, the CDR3 is TGTGCCAGCAGGAGCCTCGGGGGTGGCTACACCTTC. Amino acids: CASRSLGGGYTF.

The V call is TRBV28, the J call TRBJ1-5; D may be TRBD1 (6 bases). CDR1 is MDHEN and CDR2 is SYDVKM in the germline V gene. The length of the CDR3 is 17 residues. With 6 bases removed from V and 1 base from J, the gap between germline ends came to 19 bases. DNA of the CDR3: TGTGCCAGCAGGCCGGGGGGGGGCGATTTAAGCAATCAGCCCCAGCATTTT. Protein sequence: CASRPGGGDLSNQPQHF. Drawing the rest from reference TRBV28 and TRBJ1-5, the complete variable domain is DVKVTQSSRYLVKRTGEKVFLECVQDMDHENMFWYRQDPGLGLRLIYFSYDVKMKEKGDIPEGYSVSREKKERFSLILESASTNQTSMYLCASRPGGGDLSNQPQHFGDGTRLSIL.

Turning to this clone: The identical CDR3 is also encoded by other nucleotide sequences in the sample. V and J are TRBV2 and TRBJ1-5; possible D gene TRBD1, 5 bases. CDR1 SNHLY and CDR2 FYNNEI come from the germline V gene. The V end was cut by 6 bases, the J end by 1 base, with 7 bases between. The CDR3 length is 13 residues. The CDR3 spells CASSRDSNQPQHF. CDR3 bases: TGTGCCAGCAGCCGGGACAGCAATCAGCCCCAGCATTTT.